These 8 T cell receptor beta chains were all obtained from the same sample, sequenced in a study of radiation and T cells in renal cell carcinoma. The assay was immunoSEQ multiplex PCR, and TCRdb's table has in-frame clones only and misses some. The sample shows 120,000 to 150,000 clones, 70% to 90% of them seen only once. The time point is: baseline pretreatment blood. As for treatment: 15 Gy SBRT to primary tumor, nephrectomy 4 weeks later. The specimen was blood, collected from a patient whose treatment included radiotherapy and nephrectomy. The receptors come from a woman aged 45-59 years with renal cell carcinoma.

This chain joins TRBV10-3 and TRBJ2-7; 10 bases are a match to TRBD1. The CDR3 contains 14 residues. Trimming took 6 bases from V and 5 from J; bases not matched to a gene: 7. Germline-derived CDR1 and CDR2 are ENHRY and SYGVKD. As DNA, the CDR3 is TGTGCCATCAGACCCGGGACAGGGGCGGACGAGCAGTACTTC. Encoded protein: CAIRPGTGADEQYF.

Here the CDR3 DNA reads TGTGCCACTCGAAGGGACTACTCAGAGACCCAGTACTTC. Amino acid sequence: CATRRDYSETQYF. V and J are TRBV2 and TRBJ2-5; TRBD2 agrees at 7 bases. Germline CDR1 SNHLY, CDR2 FYNNEI. J was trimmed by 4 bases and V by 10 bases; bases with no gene match: 9. The CDR3 covers 13 residues.

This sequence joins TRBV27 and TRBJ2-2; TRBD1 agrees at 7 bases. CDR3 length equals 14 residues. Per the germline V gene, CDR1 is MNHEY and CDR2 is SMNVEV (reference sequence). The ends lost 4 bases at V and 7 bases at J; junction bases unmatched: 6. The CDR3 bases are TGTGCCAGCAGTTCCCGACAGGGTATCGGGGAGCTGTTTTTT. This sequence encodes CASSSRQGIGELFF.

The rearrangement joins TRBV7-2 to TRBJ2-5; D possibly corresponds to TRBD1 (5 bases). This CDR3 has 14 amino acids. Trimming removed 1 base at V and 3 bases at J, with 9 bases between. Germline V CDR1 and CDR2: SGHTA, FQGNSA. The DNA of the CDR3 is TGTGCCAGCAGCTTAGGACAGTGGGAAGAGACCCAGTACTTC. This gives the protein CASSLGQWEETQYF.

This clone was picked up one time. This chain links TRBV28 with TRBJ1-4; 9 bases line up with TRBD1. After removal of 6 bases from V and 8 bases from J, the junction contained 13 bases not matched to a gene. CDR1 and CDR2 from the germline V gene are MDHEN and SYDVKM. This CDR3 comprises 16 residues. CDR3 region: CASSPLMGQGREKLFF. In nucleotides, the CDR3 is TGTGCCAGCAGCCCCCTTATGGGACAGGGTCGCGAAAAACTGTTTTTT.

The chain combines TRBV5-1 with TRBJ2-4; D not resolved. V was shortened by 1 base and J by 5 bases, with 10 bases between the two germline ends. Germline lookup yields CDR1 SGHRS and CDR2 YFSETQ. This CDR3 spans 14 amino acids. CDR3 protein: CASSLLEPQNIQYF. As DNA, the CDR3 is TGCGCCAGCAGCTTGCTCGAGCCCCAAAACATTCAGTACTTC.

V and J are TRBV28 and TRBJ1-1; D may be TRBD1 (6 bases). With 6 bases removed from V and 0 bases from J, the gap between germline ends came to 8 bases. CDR1 is MDHEN and CDR2 is SYDVKM in the germline V gene. The CDR3 has 13 residues. The CDR3 nucleotides read TGTGCCAGCAGGAGGACAGTGAACACTGAAGCTTTCTTT. Its protein product is CASRRTVNTEAFF.

The chain links TRBV7-9 to TRBJ2-7; no clear D. The CDR3 extends over 13 amino acids. The V gene's germline CDR1 is SEHNR and CDR2 FQNEAQ (reference sequence). Trimming removed 5 bases at V and 5 bases at J, with 13 bases between. The CDR3 sequence: CASSKRPAHEQYF. CDR3 DNA sequence: TGTGCCAGCAGCAAGCGCCCTGCCCACGAGCAGTACTTC.